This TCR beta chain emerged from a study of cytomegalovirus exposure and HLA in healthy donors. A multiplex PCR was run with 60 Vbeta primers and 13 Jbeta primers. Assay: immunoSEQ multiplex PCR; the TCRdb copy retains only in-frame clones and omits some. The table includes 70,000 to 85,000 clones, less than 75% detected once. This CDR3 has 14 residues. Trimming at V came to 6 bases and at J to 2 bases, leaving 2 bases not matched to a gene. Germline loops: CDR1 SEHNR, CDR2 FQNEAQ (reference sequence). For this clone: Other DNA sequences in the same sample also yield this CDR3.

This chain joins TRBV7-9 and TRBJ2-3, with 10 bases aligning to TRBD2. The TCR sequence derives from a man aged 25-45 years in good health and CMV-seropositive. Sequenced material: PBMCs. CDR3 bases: TGTGCCAGCAGTACTAGCGGGAACACAGATACGCAGTATTTT. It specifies CASSTSGNTDTQYF.